The clone carrying this T cell receptor (beta chain) occurred a few times. The data originate from a study of T cells in Graves' hyperthyroidism and ophthalmopathy. The germline CDR1 and CDR2 sequences are SEHNR and FQNEAQ (reference sequence). This CDR3 has 14 amino acids. Trimming removed 5 bases from V and 3 bases from J; junction bases left unmatched: 5. Uncontrolled infection, other autoimmune disease, pregnancy or lactation disqualified patients from enrolment. Fresh peripheral blood, around 10 ml, yielded the PBMCs. Amplified regions were TCR beta CDR3 sequences from RNA transcripts. TCR CDR3 underwent first-round RT-PCR with the HTBI primer set. TCRdb fed the multiplex PCR reads into MiXCR, producing one record per CDR3 protein. The profile shows 300,000 to 350,000 distinct CDR3 sequences, over 15% of them singletons.

The genes are TRBV7-9 and TRBJ1-1, with 8 bases fitting TRBD1. The origin of this receptor is a woman aged 45-59 years with Graves' hyperthyroidism. Sample: blood. CDR3 residues: CASSLQGGDTEAFF. The CDR3 DNA sequence: TGTGCCAGCAGCCTACAGGGGGGGGACACTGAAGCTTTCTTT.